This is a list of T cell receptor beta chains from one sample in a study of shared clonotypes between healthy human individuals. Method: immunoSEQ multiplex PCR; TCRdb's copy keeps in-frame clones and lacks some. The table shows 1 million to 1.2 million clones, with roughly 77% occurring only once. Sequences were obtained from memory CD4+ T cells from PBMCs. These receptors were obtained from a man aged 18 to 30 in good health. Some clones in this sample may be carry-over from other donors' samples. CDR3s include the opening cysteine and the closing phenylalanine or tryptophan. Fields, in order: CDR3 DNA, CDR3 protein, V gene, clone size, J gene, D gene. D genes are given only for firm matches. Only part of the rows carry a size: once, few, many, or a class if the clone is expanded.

CDR3nt: TGTGCCAGCAGCCGACAACAGGGAGGGAATTATGGCTACACCTTC
CDR3aa: CASSRQQGGNYGYTF
v_gene: TRBV7-2
abundance: -
j_gene: TRBJ1-2
d_gene: -

CDR3nt: TGTGCCAGCAGCAGCCGGGACAGGGGCTACGAGCAGTACTTC
CDR3aa: CASSSRDRGYEQYF
v_gene: TRBV5-5
abundance: once
j_gene: TRBJ2-7
d_gene: TRBD1

CDR3nt: TGTGCCAGCAAATTAGGACAGGCAGAATTCGGGGGGCTGTTTTTT
CDR3aa: CASKLGQAEFGGLFF
v_gene: TRBV7-2
abundance: -
j_gene: TRBJ2-2
d_gene: -

CDR3nt: TGTGCCAGCAGTTTTCAGGGGAGCACCGGGGAGCTGTTTTTT
CDR3aa: CASSFQGSTGELFF
v_gene: TRBV28
abundance: -
j_gene: TRBJ2-2
d_gene: -

CDR3nt: TGTGCCAGCAGCTTGGTTCCCATGGAAGATACGCAGTATTTT
CDR3aa: CASSLVPMEDTQYF
v_gene: TRBV5-4
abundance: -
j_gene: TRBJ2-3
d_gene: -

CDR3nt: TGCAGCGTTGAGAGGCTAGCGGGGACTAGCACAGATACGCAGTATTTT
CDR3aa: CSVERLAGTSTDTQYF
v_gene: TRBV29-1
abundance: -
j_gene: TRBJ2-3
d_gene: TRBD2

CDR3nt: TGTGCCTGGAGTGCAACAGGGCCGGATGGCTACACCTTC
CDR3aa: CAWSATGPDGYTF
v_gene: TRBV30
abundance: few
j_gene: TRBJ1-2
d_gene: -

CDR3nt: TGTGCCAGCAGCTTAGTAGGCAGCACAGATACGCAGTATTTT
CDR3aa: CASSLVGSTDTQYF
v_gene: TRBV11-3
abundance: -
j_gene: TRBJ2-3
d_gene: -

CDR3nt: TGCGCCAGCAGATCGGGTGCCGGGGCCAACGTCCTGACTTTC
CDR3aa: CASRSGAGANVLTF
v_gene: TRBV5-1
abundance: -
j_gene: TRBJ2-6
d_gene: -

CDR3nt: TGTGCCAGCAGTTTAAGGTCCCGCTCCTACAATGAGCAGTTCTTC
CDR3aa: CASSLRSRSYNEQFF
v_gene: TRBV28
abundance: -
j_gene: TRBJ2-1
d_gene: -

CDR3nt: TGTGCCAGCAGCCGTCTAGGACGGATGAACACTGAAGCTTTCTTT
CDR3aa: CASSRLGRMNTEAFF
v_gene: TRBV14
abundance: many
j_gene: TRBJ1-1
d_gene: -

CDR3nt: TGCGCCAGCAGCCCCGTGGTAGAGCAGGCCAACTATGGCTACACCTTC
CDR3aa: CASSPVVEQANYGYTF
v_gene: TRBV5-1
abundance: -
j_gene: TRBJ1-2
d_gene: -

CDR3nt: TGCGCCAGCAGCCTGCAGCCGCAGGGACAGGGGAAACACGAGCAGTACTTC
CDR3aa: CASSLQPQGQGKHEQYF
v_gene: TRBV5-1
abundance: -
j_gene: TRBJ2-7
d_gene: TRBD1

CDR3nt: TGTGCCAGCAGTGATCCGGGACTAGCGGGAGGGAGCTCTGGGGCCAACGTCCTGACTTTC
CDR3aa: CASSDPGLAGGSSGANVLTF
v_gene: TRBV28
abundance: -
j_gene: TRBJ2-6
d_gene: TRBD2

CDR3nt: TGCGCCAGCAGCTCGGTTCCTCCAGGGGAGTGGGGTTTC
CDR3aa: CASSSVPPGEWGF
v_gene: TRBV5-1
abundance: -
j_gene: TRBJ2-4
d_gene: -

CDR3nt: TGTGCCAGCAGTGGGGCGGGACAGGGGAATCAGCCCCAGCATTTT
CDR3aa: CASSGAGQGNQPQHF
v_gene: TRBV25-1
abundance: -
j_gene: TRBJ1-5
d_gene: TRBD1

CDR3nt: TGTGCCACCAGCAGAGGAGAGCTTGAGCAGTTCTTC
CDR3aa: CATSRGELEQFF
v_gene: TRBV15
abundance: once
j_gene: TRBJ2-1
d_gene: -

CDR3nt: TGTGCCAGCAGTCGCTCCCAGGGTGAGGGGGAAAAACTGTTTTTT
CDR3aa: CASSRSQGEGEKLFF
v_gene: TRBV28
abundance: -
j_gene: TRBJ1-4
d_gene: -

CDR3nt: TGTGCCAGCAGCCGCTCCGGCAGGGCGAACACTGAAGCTTTCTTT
CDR3aa: CASSRSGRANTEAFF
v_gene: TRBV14
abundance: many
j_gene: TRBJ1-1
d_gene: -

CDR3nt: TGTGCCAGCAGCCGAGTCCGCACCGGGGAGCTGTTTTTT
CDR3aa: CASSRVRTGELFF
v_gene: TRBV5-8
abundance: -
j_gene: TRBJ2-2
d_gene: -

CDR3nt: TGTGCCAGCAGTCCCCGACTAGCGGGCGAGCAGTACTTC
CDR3aa: CASSPRLAGEQYF
v_gene: TRBV27
abundance: few
j_gene: TRBJ2-7
d_gene: TRBD2

CDR3nt: TGCGCCAGCAGCCCGGCGACGGCTAACACTGAAGCTTTCTTT
CDR3aa: CASSPATANTEAFF
v_gene: TRBV5-1
abundance: -
j_gene: TRBJ1-1
d_gene: -

CDR3nt: TGTGCGGCGGGGGCAAGATTAACTGAAGCTTTCTTT
CDR3aa: CAAGARLTEAFF
v_gene: TRBV9
abundance: -
j_gene: TRBJ1-1
d_gene: -

CDR3nt: TGTGCCAGCAGTTCTCTCGGAGTTTCTGGAAACACCATATATTTT
CDR3aa: CASSSLGVSGNTIYF
v_gene: TRBV6-5
abundance: -
j_gene: TRBJ1-3
d_gene: -

CDR3nt: TGCGCCAGCAGCCTTGGAGAACTAGCGGGTACCTACGAGCAGTACTTC
CDR3aa: CASSLGELAGTYEQYF
v_gene: TRBV4-1
abundance: few
j_gene: TRBJ2-7
d_gene: TRBD2

CDR3nt: TGTGCCAGCAGTCGGGACAGAGGACCCACAGATACGCAGTATTTT
CDR3aa: CASSRDRGPTDTQYF
v_gene: TRBV2
abundance: -
j_gene: TRBJ2-3
d_gene: TRBD1

CDR3nt: TGTGCCAGCAGTTCCTATAGCGGGAGGCTTCCAGATACGCAGTATTTT
CDR3aa: CASSSYSGRLPDTQYF
v_gene: TRBV28
abundance: -
j_gene: TRBJ2-3
d_gene: TRBD2

CDR3nt: TGTGCCATCAGTGAGTTACAGGGGAAAGGGCTCTACGAGCAGTACTTC
CDR3aa: CAISELQGKGLYEQYF
v_gene: TRBV10-3
abundance: -
j_gene: TRBJ2-7
d_gene: TRBD1

CDR3nt: TGTGCCAGCAATGGAGAAAAGAAATATGGCTACACCTTC
CDR3aa: CASNGEKKYGYTF
v_gene: TRBV28
abundance: -
j_gene: TRBJ1-2
d_gene: -

CDR3nt: TGTGCCAGCAGCGAGGACACCCTGCGGGAAAAACTGTTTTTT
CDR3aa: CASSEDTLREKLFF
v_gene: TRBV7-2
abundance: -
j_gene: TRBJ1-4
d_gene: -

CDR3nt: TGTGCCAGCAGCCCGGAACTAGCGGGAGGGTACAATGAGCAGTTCTTC
CDR3aa: CASSPELAGGYNEQFF
v_gene: TRBV5-4
abundance: -
j_gene: TRBJ2-1
d_gene: TRBD2

CDR3nt: TGTACCTGGAGCGGCGCCTACAATGAGCAGTTCTTC
CDR3aa: CTWSGAYNEQFF
v_gene: TRBV30
abundance: few
j_gene: TRBJ2-1
d_gene: -

CDR3nt: TGTGCTAGTGGTTTGGTAAGGCTAGCGGACCTCTATAATGAGCAGTTCTTC
CDR3aa: CASGLVRLADLYNEQFF
v_gene: TRBV12-5
abundance: -
j_gene: TRBJ2-1
d_gene: TRBD2

CDR3nt: TGTGCCAGCAGTTACGATGCAAATCAGCCCCAGCATTTT
CDR3aa: CASSYDANQPQHF
v_gene: TRBV6-5
abundance: -
j_gene: TRBJ1-5
d_gene: -

CDR3nt: TGTGCCAGTTCGGGGGATAGCAATCAGCCCCAGCATTTT
CDR3aa: CASSGDSNQPQHF
v_gene: TRBV28
abundance: -
j_gene: TRBJ1-5
d_gene: -

CDR3nt: TGTGCCAGCAGCTTAGCGGGACAGGGGTTTGAGCAGTACTTC
CDR3aa: CASSLAGQGFEQYF
v_gene: TRBV7-2
abundance: -
j_gene: TRBJ2-7
d_gene: TRBD1

CDR3nt: TGTGCCAGCATTTCGATCACGGGACGGAAGTACAATGAGCAGTTCTTC
CDR3aa: CASISITGRKYNEQFF
v_gene: TRBV28
abundance: once
j_gene: TRBJ2-1
d_gene: -

CDR3nt: TGTGCCAGCAGCTTTAACAGGGGGCAAGAGACCCAGTACTTC
CDR3aa: CASSFNRGQETQYF
v_gene: TRBV5-4
abundance: -
j_gene: TRBJ2-5
d_gene: TRBD1

CDR3nt: TGTGCCACCAGGACAGGGAATCAGCCCCAGCATTTT
CDR3aa: CATRTGNQPQHF
v_gene: TRBV6-5
abundance: -
j_gene: TRBJ1-5
d_gene: TRBD1